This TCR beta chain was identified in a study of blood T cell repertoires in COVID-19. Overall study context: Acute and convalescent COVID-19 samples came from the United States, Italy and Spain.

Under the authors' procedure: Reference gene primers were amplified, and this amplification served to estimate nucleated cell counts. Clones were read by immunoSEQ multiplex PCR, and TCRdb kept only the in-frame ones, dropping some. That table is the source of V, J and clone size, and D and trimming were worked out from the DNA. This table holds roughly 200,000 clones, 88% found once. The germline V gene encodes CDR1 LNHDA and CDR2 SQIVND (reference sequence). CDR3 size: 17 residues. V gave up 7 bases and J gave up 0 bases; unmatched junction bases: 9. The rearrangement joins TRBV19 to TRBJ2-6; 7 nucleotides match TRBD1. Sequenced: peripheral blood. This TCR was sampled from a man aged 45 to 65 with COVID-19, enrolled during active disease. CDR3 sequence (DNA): TGTGCCAGTAAGCCAGGACAGGCCGCCTCTGGGGCCAACGTCCTGACTTTC. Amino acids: CASKPGQAASGANVLTF. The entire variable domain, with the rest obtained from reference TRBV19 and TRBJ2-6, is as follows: DGGITQSPKYLFRKEGQNVTLSCEQNLNHDAMYWYRQDPGQGLRLIYYSQIVNDFQKGDIAEGYSVSREKKESFPLTVTSAQKNPTAFYLCASKPGQAASGANVLTFGAGSRLTVL.